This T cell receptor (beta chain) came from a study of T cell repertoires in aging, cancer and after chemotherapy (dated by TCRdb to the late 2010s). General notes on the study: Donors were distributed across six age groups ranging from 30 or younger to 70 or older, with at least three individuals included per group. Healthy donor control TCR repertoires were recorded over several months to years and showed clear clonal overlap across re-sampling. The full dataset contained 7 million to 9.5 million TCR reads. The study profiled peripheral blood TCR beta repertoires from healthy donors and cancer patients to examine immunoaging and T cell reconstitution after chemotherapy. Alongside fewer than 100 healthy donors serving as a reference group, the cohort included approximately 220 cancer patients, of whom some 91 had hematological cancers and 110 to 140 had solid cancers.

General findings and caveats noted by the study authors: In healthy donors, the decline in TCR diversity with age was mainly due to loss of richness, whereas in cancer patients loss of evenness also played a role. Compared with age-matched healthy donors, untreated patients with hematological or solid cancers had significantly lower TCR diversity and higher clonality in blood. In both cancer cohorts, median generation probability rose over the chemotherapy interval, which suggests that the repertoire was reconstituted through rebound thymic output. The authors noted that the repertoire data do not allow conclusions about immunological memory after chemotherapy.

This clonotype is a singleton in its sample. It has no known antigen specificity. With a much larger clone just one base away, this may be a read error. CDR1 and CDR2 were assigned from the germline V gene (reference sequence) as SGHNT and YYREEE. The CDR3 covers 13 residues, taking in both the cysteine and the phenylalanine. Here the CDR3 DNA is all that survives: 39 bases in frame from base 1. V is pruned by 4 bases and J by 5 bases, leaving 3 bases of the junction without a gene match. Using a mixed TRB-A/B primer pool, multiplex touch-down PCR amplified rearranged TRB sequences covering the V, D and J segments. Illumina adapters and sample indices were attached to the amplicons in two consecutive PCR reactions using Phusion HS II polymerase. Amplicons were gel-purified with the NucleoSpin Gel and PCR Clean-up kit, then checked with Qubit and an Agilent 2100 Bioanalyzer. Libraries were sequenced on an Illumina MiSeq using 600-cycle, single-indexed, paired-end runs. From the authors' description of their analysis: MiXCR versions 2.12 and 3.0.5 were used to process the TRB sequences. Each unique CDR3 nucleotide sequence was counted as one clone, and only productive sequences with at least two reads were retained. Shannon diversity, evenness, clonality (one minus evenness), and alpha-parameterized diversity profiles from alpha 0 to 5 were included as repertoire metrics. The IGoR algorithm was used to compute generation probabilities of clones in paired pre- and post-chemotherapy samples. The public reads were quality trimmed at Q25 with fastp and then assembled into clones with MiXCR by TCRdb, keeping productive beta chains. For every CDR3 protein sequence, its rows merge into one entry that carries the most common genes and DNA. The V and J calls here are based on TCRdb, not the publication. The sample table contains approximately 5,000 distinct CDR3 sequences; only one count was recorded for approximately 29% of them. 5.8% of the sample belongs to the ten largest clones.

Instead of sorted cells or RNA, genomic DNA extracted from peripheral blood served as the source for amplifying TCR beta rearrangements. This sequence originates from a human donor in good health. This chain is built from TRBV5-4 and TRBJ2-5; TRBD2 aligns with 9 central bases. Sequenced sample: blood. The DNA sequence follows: TGTGCCAGCAGCGCGGGGGGGATGGAGACCCAGTACTTC. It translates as CASSAGGMETQYF.